This is a list of T cell receptor beta chains from one sample in a study of T cells in Graves' hyperthyroidism and ophthalmopathy. MiXCR, run by TCRdb on the multiplex PCR reads, gives a single entry per CDR3 protein. The sample lists 300,000 to 450,000 distinct CDR3 sequences, about a sixth occurring once. Input material: blood. These receptor sequences come from a middle-aged woman with Graves' ophthalmopathy. The CDR3 runs from the conserved cysteine through the conserved F or W. The D gene is left open where the match is weak. Size is stated for part of the rows, as once, few or many counts, or as a class when the clone is expanded.

D gene: TRBD1
J gene: TRBJ2-2
clone size: many
V gene: TRBV11-2
CDR3 DNA: TGTGCCAGCAGCTTCGACAGGGCTATCGGGGAGCTGTTTTTT
CDR3 protein: CASSFDRAIGELFF

D gene: TRBD2
J gene: TRBJ2-2
clone size: many
V gene: TRBV28
CDR3 DNA: TGTGCCAGCAGCCTTCACTCTAGCGGGAGGGGGGAGCTGTTTTTT
CDR3 protein: CASSLHSSGRGELFF

D gene: TRBD1
J gene: TRBJ1-6
clone size: .
V gene: TRBV14
CDR3 DNA: TGTGCCAGCAGCCAATCGGACAGGGGTAATTCACCCCTCCACTTT
CDR3 protein: CASSQSDRGNSPLHF

D gene: .
J gene: TRBJ1-6
clone size: many
V gene: TRBV28
CDR3 DNA: TGTGCCAGCACCCCCCTGCTCCAGGGGAGCGGACCCCTCCACTTT
CDR3 protein: CASTPLLQGSGPLHF

D gene: .
J gene: TRBJ2-7
clone size: .
V gene: TRBV6-5
CDR3 DNA: TGTGCCAGCAGTTACGAACCGGGGGCGGTCGAGCAGTACTTC
CDR3 protein: CASSYEPGAVEQYF

D gene: TRBD1
J gene: TRBJ2-7
clone size: many
V gene: TRBV20-1
CDR3 DNA: TGCAGTGCTAGGTTTCCGGGACAGGCTTCCTACGAGCAGTACTTC
CDR3 protein: CSARFPGQASYEQYF

D gene: TRBD2
J gene: TRBJ2-7
clone size: many
V gene: TRBV29-1
CDR3 DNA: TGCAGCGTTGTGGGGAGGACTAGCGGGAGTTCAAGCGCCTACGAGCAGTACTTC
CDR3 protein: CSVVGRTSGSSSAYEQYF

D gene: .
J gene: TRBJ2-5
clone size: .
V gene: TRBV4-1
CDR3 DNA: TGCGCCAGCAGCCAGGTTGAAGAGGGAACAGGACCGCAAGAGACCCAGTACTTC
CDR3 protein: CASSQVEEGTGPQETQYF

D gene: .
J gene: TRBJ1-5
clone size: many
V gene: TRBV6-2/TRBV6-3
CDR3 DNA: TGTGCCAGCAGTTACGGGCAGGGAGATCATCAGCCCCAGCATTTT
CDR3 protein: CASSYGQGDHQPQHF

D gene: .
J gene: TRBJ2-6
clone size: many
V gene: TRBV2
CDR3 DNA: TGTGCCAGCAGTGAGTTAGGTCGGCGCTCTGGGGCCAACGTCCTGACTTTC
CDR3 protein: CASSELGRRSGANVLTF

D gene: .
J gene: TRBJ1-2
clone size: many
V gene: TRBV5-6
CDR3 DNA: TGTGCCAGCAGCACTGATTGGGGCTATGGCTACACCTTC
CDR3 protein: CASSTDWGYGYTF

D gene: TRBD1
J gene: TRBJ2-7
clone size: many
V gene: TRBV30
CDR3 DNA: TGTGCCTGGAGAGGACAGGGGCCCCACGAGCAGTACTTC
CDR3 protein: CAWRGQGPHEQYF

D gene: .
J gene: TRBJ1-2
clone size: many
V gene: TRBV28
CDR3 DNA: TGTGCCAGCAGTTTTAAGAACCCCACCATTTCCTATGGCTACACCTTC
CDR3 protein: CASSFKNPTISYGYTF